This TCR beta chain was obtained from a study of tumor-infiltrating lymphocytes in primary liver carcinoma. Germline V CDR1 and CDR2: SGHAT, FQNNGV. This CDR3 has 16 residues. Points on this clonotype: A read error may produce the germline difference seen at one junction end.

A constant-region primer served to make TCR beta cDNA from around 540 ng total RNA. Three-round nested multiplex PCR performed with slightly modified ARM-PCR produced the TCR beta libraries. Both of the initial two PCR rounds ran for roughly 11 cycles and employed TRBV1-TRBV30 forward primers alongside a C-beta reverse primer. TCRdb reanalysed the multiplex PCR reads using MiXCR and keeps one entry per CDR3 protein. The repertoire holds tens of thousands of distinct CDR3 sequences, less than 75% seen once, with roughly three fifths in the top ten. The source material, roughly 18-33 mg of unsorted bulk tissue, was used to co-extract RNA and DNA.

Sequenced material: liver tumor tissue from sampling region 2. Documented subset: tumor region T2, inferior pole. The TCR comes from a man aged 35 to 55 with primary liver carcinoma and hepatitis B virus infection. This sequence joins TRBV11-2 and TRBJ2-5; 7 bases line up with TRBD1. The CDR3 bases are TGTGCAAGCAGCCAAACTCCTCGCAGGGGGAAAGAGGCCCAGTACTTC. This encodes CASSQTPRRGKEAQYF. Together with reference TRBV11-2 and TRBJ2-5, the CDR3 gives the full variable domain: EAGVAQSPRYKIIEKRQSVAFWCNPISGHATLYWYQQILGQGPKLLIQFQNNGVVDDSQLPKDRFSAERLKGVDSTLKIQPAKLEDSAVYLCASSQTPRRGKEAQYFGPGTRLLVL.